The rows below give T cell receptor beta chains drawn from one sample of a study of cytomegalovirus exposure and HLA in healthy donors. Here immunoSEQ multiplex PCR was the method, and the copy in TCRdb shows in-frame clones only, minus some. This sample has under 150,000 clones; roughly 71% occur once, and the top ten carry about 8.5%. Sequencing was performed on PBMCs. The source is a man between 18 and 29 years old in good health and CMV-seropositive. CDR3s include the opening cysteine and the closing phenylalanine or tryptophan. D genes are given only for firm matches. A clone size is listed for some rows: how often the clone was seen (once, few, many), or a class if it is expanded.

clone_size: .
v_call: TRBV7-8
j_call: TRBJ2-5
d_call: .
cdr3_aa: CASSFDRQETQYF
cdr3_nt: TGTGCCAGCAGCTTCGACAGACAAGAGACCCAGTACTTC

clone_size: .
v_call: TRBV5-4
j_call: TRBJ2-7
d_call: TRBD1
cdr3_aa: CASSFGQGRGPYEQYF
cdr3_nt: TGTGCCAGCAGCTTTGGGCAGGGAAGGGGGCCCTACGAGCAGTACTTC

clone_size: medium-sized
v_call: TRBV6-1
j_call: TRBJ1-5
d_call: .
cdr3_aa: CASSVDQPQHF
cdr3_nt: TGTGCCAGCAGTGTAGATCAGCCCCAGCATTTT

clone_size: .
v_call: TRBV11-3
j_call: TRBJ1-1
d_call: .
cdr3_aa: CASSKQDNTEAFF
cdr3_nt: TGTGCCAGCAGCAAACAGGACAACACTGAAGCTTTCTTT

clone_size: .
v_call: TRBV27
j_call: TRBJ2-1
d_call: .
cdr3_aa: CASSLPPATGRVRQFF
cdr3_nt: TGTGCCAGCAGTTTACCCCCCGCGACAGGCAGGGTTAGGCAGTTCTTC

clone_size: .
v_call: TRBV9
j_call: TRBJ2-3
d_call: TRBD2
cdr3_aa: CASSEGPGLGVEDTQYF
cdr3_nt: TGTGCCAGCAGCGAGGGCCCGGGACTAGGAGTCGAAGATACGCAGTATTTT

clone_size: .
v_call: TRBV7-9
j_call: TRBJ2-6
d_call: .
cdr3_aa: CASTPRQFSGANVLTF
cdr3_nt: TGTGCCAGCACCCCCAGACAGTTCTCTGGGGCCAACGTCCTGACTTTC

clone_size: .
v_call: TRBV11-3
j_call: TRBJ2-7
d_call: .
cdr3_aa: CASSPKPSSYEQYF
cdr3_nt: TGTGCCAGCAGCCCGAAACCGAGCTCCTACGAGCAGTACTTC

clone_size: .
v_call: TRBV28
j_call: TRBJ2-2
d_call: .
cdr3_aa: CASSLNTGELFF
cdr3_nt: TGTGCCAGCAGTCTAAACACCGGGGAGCTGTTTTTT

clone_size: .
v_call: TRBV6-1
j_call: TRBJ1-1
d_call: .
cdr3_aa: CASSGGLWGEYTEAFF
cdr3_nt: TGTGCCAGCAGTGGAGGGCTTTGGGGGGAGTACACTGAAGCTTTCTTT

clone_size: .
v_call: TRBV7-9
j_call: TRBJ1-4
d_call: .
cdr3_aa: CSSSQRGLGATNEKLFF
cdr3_nt: TGTTCCAGCAGCCAACGAGGATTAGGAGCAACTAATGAAAAACTGTTTTTT

clone_size: few
v_call: TRBV2
j_call: TRBJ2-1
d_call: TRBD2
cdr3_aa: CASSTSGGVWGQFF
cdr3_nt: TGTGCCAGCAGTACTAGCGGGGGGGTATGGGGGCAGTTCTTC

clone_size: .
v_call: TRBV11-2
j_call: TRBJ2-3
d_call: .
cdr3_aa: CASSFAGFTDTQYF
cdr3_nt: TGTGCCAGCAGCTTCGCAGGATTCACAGATACGCAGTATTTT

clone_size: .
v_call: TRBV19
j_call: TRBJ2-7
d_call: .
cdr3_aa: CASKKTREGEQYF
cdr3_nt: TGTGCCAGTAAAAAGACACGCGAGGGCGAGCAGTACTTC

clone_size: .
v_call: TRBV7-7
j_call: TRBJ2-2
d_call: .
cdr3_aa: CASSATRNGELFF
cdr3_nt: TGTGCCAGCAGCGCAACAAGAAACGGGGAGCTGTTTTTT